This is a list of T cell receptor beta chains from one sample in a study of identical twins. TCRdb used MiXCR to reprocess the 5' RACE reads, holding one entry per CDR3 protein. The table lists 450,000 or so distinct CDR3 sequences, roughly 13% of them singletons. This sample also belongs to another study, concerning yellow fever vaccine responses in identical twins.

What was sequenced was CD4+ T cells sorted from blood. These receptors all stem from a woman in her late teens or twenties in good health. Both conserved end residues are part of each CDR3. A D gene is named only where the DNA matches it firmly. Some rows mark clone size as missing; the rest say once, few, many or name a class of expanded clone.

cdr3_length: 12; clone_size: -; j_call: TRBJ2-7; v_call: TRBV28; d_call: TRBD1; cdr3_aa: CAIRQGAREQYF; cdr3_nt: TGTGCCATCAGACAGGGGGCGCGGGAGCAGTACTTC
cdr3_length: 13; clone_size: -; j_call: TRBJ2-7; v_call: TRBV29-1; d_call: TRBD1; cdr3_aa: CSVGDRIGYEQYF; cdr3_nt: TGCAGCGTTGGGGACAGGATAGGTTACGAGCAGTACTTC
cdr3_length: 15; clone_size: -; j_call: TRBJ2-3; v_call: TRBV2; d_call: -; cdr3_aa: CASRQTSVNTDTQYF; cdr3_nt: TGTGCCAGCAGACAGACTAGTGTCAACACAGATACGCAGTATTTT
cdr3_length: 13; clone_size: -; j_call: TRBJ2-7; v_call: TRBV12-3/TRBV12-4; d_call: TRBD1; cdr3_aa: CASRPDRVYEQYF; cdr3_nt: TGTGCCAGCAGACCCGACAGGGTCTACGAGCAGTACTTC
cdr3_length: 13; clone_size: -; j_call: TRBJ2-1; v_call: TRBV6-4; d_call: TRBD1; cdr3_aa: CASSGTGYNEQFF; cdr3_nt: TGTGCCAGCAGTGGGACAGGGTACAATGAGCAGTTCTTC
cdr3_length: 17; clone_size: many; j_call: TRBJ2-7; v_call: TRBV4-1; d_call: TRBD1; cdr3_aa: CASSQVNGTGVAYEQYF; cdr3_nt: TGCGCCAGCAGCCAAGTAAACGGGACAGGGGTCGCCTACGAGCAGTACTTC
cdr3_length: 16; clone_size: -; j_call: TRBJ2-1; v_call: TRBV20-1; d_call: TRBD2; cdr3_aa: CSALISLADHYNEQFF; cdr3_nt: TGCAGTGCTCTCATCTCACTAGCGGACCACTACAATGAGCAGTTCTTC
cdr3_length: 11; clone_size: few; j_call: TRBJ1-5; v_call: TRBV7-9; d_call: -; cdr3_aa: CASSRRRPQHF; cdr3_nt: TGTGCCAGCAGCCGTCGTAGGCCCCAGCATTTT
cdr3_length: 13; clone_size: -; j_call: TRBJ1-2; v_call: TRBV6-1; d_call: -; cdr3_aa: CASSEDWKGGYTF; cdr3_nt: TGTGCCAGCAGTGAAGACTGGAAGGGAGGCTACACCTTC
cdr3_length: 12; clone_size: many; j_call: TRBJ2-7; v_call: TRBV5-1; d_call: TRBD1; cdr3_aa: CASSTGAYEQYF; cdr3_nt: TGCGCCAGCTCCACAGGGGCCTACGAGCAGTACTTC
cdr3_length: 14; clone_size: -; j_call: TRBJ2-7; v_call: TRBV7-9; d_call: -; cdr3_aa: CASSRHDMTYEQYF; cdr3_nt: TGTGCCAGCAGCCGACACGATATGACCTACGAGCAGTACTTC
cdr3_length: 15; clone_size: -; j_call: TRBJ2-7; v_call: TRBV6-1; d_call: TRBD2; cdr3_aa: CASTGFSAGVYEQYF; cdr3_nt: TGTGCCAGCACGGGGTTCTCCGCGGGAGTCTACGAGCAGTACTTC
cdr3_length: 16; clone_size: many; j_call: TRBJ1-1; v_call: TRBV5-1; d_call: -; cdr3_aa: CASSLFPGASNTEAFF; cdr3_nt: TGCGCCAGCAGCTTGTTCCCAGGGGCCTCCAACACTGAAGCTTTCTTT
cdr3_length: 14; clone_size: few; j_call: TRBJ1-4; v_call: TRBV29-1; d_call: TRBD1; cdr3_aa: CSVRGDREVEKLFF; cdr3_nt: TGCAGCGTTCGGGGAGACAGGGAGGTTGAAAAACTGTTTTTT
cdr3_length: 15; clone_size: few; j_call: TRBJ2-1; v_call: TRBV28; d_call: -; cdr3_aa: CASSSQVTLNNEQFF; cdr3_nt: TGTGCCAGCAGTTCCCAAGTGACTCTCAACAATGAGCAGTTCTTC
cdr3_length: 13; clone_size: many; j_call: TRBJ2-4; v_call: TRBV20-1; d_call: -; cdr3_aa: CSASPGAKNIQYF; cdr3_nt: TGCAGTGCTAGCCCGGGAGCCAAAAACATTCAGTACTTC
cdr3_length: 15; clone_size: -; j_call: TRBJ2-7; v_call: TRBV7-8; d_call: -; cdr3_aa: CASSLRGALRYEQHF; cdr3_nt: TGTGCCAGCAGCTTAAGGGGGGCCCTTCGGTACGAGCAGCACTTC
cdr3_length: 13; clone_size: -; j_call: TRBJ1-4; v_call: TRBV24-1; d_call: -; cdr3_aa: CATSHATNEKLFF; cdr3_nt: TGTGCCACCAGTCATGCAACTAATGAAAAACTGTTTTTT
cdr3_length: 17; clone_size: -; j_call: TRBJ2-6; v_call: TRBV6-2/TRBV6-3; d_call: -; cdr3_aa: CATNPHRLSSGANVLTF; cdr3_nt: TGTGCCACTAACCCCCACCGCTTGAGCTCTGGGGCCAACGTCCTGACTTTC
cdr3_length: 14; clone_size: -; j_call: TRBJ2-7; v_call: TRBV19; d_call: TRBD2; cdr3_aa: CASSMGLAGNEQYF; cdr3_nt: TGTGCCAGTAGTATGGGGCTAGCGGGGAACGAGCAGTACTTC
cdr3_length: 13; clone_size: few; j_call: TRBJ1-2; v_call: TRBV6-1; d_call: -; cdr3_aa: CASSEGGGYGYTF; cdr3_nt: TGTGCCAGCAGTGAAGGAGGGGGCTATGGCTACACCTTC
cdr3_length: 11; clone_size: -; j_call: TRBJ2-7; v_call: TRBV29-1; d_call: -; cdr3_aa: CSVQGAYEQYF; cdr3_nt: TGCAGCGTTCAGGGTGCCTACGAGCAGTACTTC
cdr3_length: 18; clone_size: -; j_call: TRBJ2-5; v_call: TRBV15; d_call: -; cdr3_aa: CATSRFPGEKAVQETQYF; cdr3_nt: TGTGCCACCAGCAGATTTCCGGGAGAAAAGGCCGTACAAGAGACCCAGTACTTC
cdr3_length: 15; clone_size: -; j_call: TRBJ2-2; v_call: TRBV5-1; d_call: -; cdr3_aa: CASSWGDTNTGELFF; cdr3_nt: TGCGCCAGCAGCTGGGGGGACACGAACACCGGGGAGCTGTTTTTT